Listed below are T cell receptor beta chains from one sample, sequenced in a study of T cells in Graves' hyperthyroidism and ophthalmopathy. TCRdb itself ran the multiplex PCR reads through MiXCR, one entry per CDR3 protein. The sample shows 350,000 or so distinct CDR3 sequences, roughly a sixth of them seen only once. The sequenced sample consisted of blood. The receptor source for this set is a woman aged 25 to 39 with Graves' hyperthyroidism that later progressed to Graves' ophthalmopathy. The CDR3 runs from the conserved cysteine through the conserved F or W. D genes are given only for firm matches. Expanded clones get a size class; other rows say once, few or many, or leave the size out.

size,V,J,D,DNA,CDR3
many,TRBV9,TRBJ2-7,-,TGTGCCAGCAGCCGGGACTTAACCTACGAGCAGTACTTC,CASSRDLTYEQYF
many,TRBV28,TRBJ1-1,-,TGTGCCAGCAGCCTAAGAGGACAGCACGACACTGAAGCTTTCTTT,CASSLRGQHDTEAFF
many,TRBV28,TRBJ1-5,-,TGTGCCACCTTCCCCCCGGGTGTGGTGCGTCAGCCCCAGCATTTT,CATFPPGVVRQPQHF
once,TRBV19,TRBJ1-5,-,TGTGCCAGTAGTATGGATCGGGGTCAGCCCCAGCATTTT,CASSMDRGQPQHF
many,TRBV27,TRBJ2-1,-,TGTGCCAGCAGTTTAATTGGCAGAGGGTACAATGAGCAGTTCTTC,CASSLIGRGYNEQFF
few,TRBV20-1,TRBJ2-1,-,TGCAGTGCTTCGGACAGTTTGGCGGCCTCTGAGCAGTTCTTC,CSASDSLAASEQFF
many,TRBV19,TRBJ1-6,-,TGTGCCAGTAGTGTCGACAATTTAGGAAATTCACCCCTCCACTTT,CASSVDNLGNSPLHF
many,TRBV12-3/TRBV12-4,TRBJ1-1,-,TGTGCCAGTATGGCTGGGGGGGTTAACACTGAAGCTTTCTTT,CASMAGGVNTEAFF
many,TRBV20-1,TRBJ1-5,-,TGCAGTGCTAGAAAGCAGGAACGGCAGCCCCAGCATTTT,CSARKQERQPQHF
-,TRBV19,TRBJ2-1,TRBD2,TGTGCCAGTACTAGGATAGCGGGGGGTAACAATGAGCAGTTCTTC,CASTRIAGGNNEQFF
many,TRBV29-1,TRBJ2-1,TRBD1,TGCAGCGTTGAAGGGGGGGGACAGGGGGGCAATGAGCAGTTCTTC,CSVEGGGQGGNEQFF
-,TRBV12-3/TRBV12-4,TRBJ2-3,-,TGTGCCAGCAGCCCCGACAGAAATACGCAGTATTTT,CASSPDRNTQYF
many,TRBV29-1,TRBJ2-3,-,TGCAGCGTTGAAGGGGCCGGGGGAGTGACAGATACGCAGTATTTT,CSVEGAGGVTDTQYF
-,TRBV30,TRBJ2-1,-,TGTGCCTGGAGTTCCGGCAGGTCGGTTCGTAATGAGCAGTTCTTC,CAWSSGRSVRNEQFF
many,TRBV18,TRBJ1-1,-,TGTGCCAGCTCACCATTCAATGCCGAAGCTTTCTTT,CASSPFNAEAFF
-,TRBV5-8,TRBJ1-6,TRBD1,TGTGCCAGCAGCTACCCGAGAGAAGGACAGGGGTCCGATTCACCCCTCCACTTT,CASSYPREGQGSDSPLHF
many,TRBV10-3,TRBJ2-6,-,TGTGCCATCAGGGACTCTGGGGCCAACGTCCTGACTTTC,CAIRDSGANVLTF
many,TRBV18,TRBJ2-1,TRBD1,TGTGCCAGCTCACCACGACAGGGTAAATCCTATGAGCAGTTCTTC,CASSPRQGKSYEQFF